This is a list of T cell receptor beta chains from one sample in a study of T cell repertoires in cytomegalovirus infection. TCRdb re-called the reads through MiXCR, storing one row per CDR3 protein. The sample includes some 70,000 distinct CDR3 sequences, about 22% seen only once; the top ten take approximately 79%. These TCRs are of unknown antigen specificity. Sequencing was carried out using PBMCs, sequenced either directly or after in vitro stimulation (not recorded which). All receptors come from a human donor in good health (CMV status not recorded). Some clones in this sample may be carry-over from other donors' samples. Both conserved end residues are part of each CDR3. Each record gives: clone size, V gene, J gene, CDR3 protein. Not all rows give a size; the values are once, few, many and, for expanded clones, a class.

>few|TRBV7-8|TRBJ1-4
CASSTGVGNEKLFF
>NA|TRBV12-3/TRBV12-4|TRBJ1-1
CASSLMGPLNTEAFF
>NA|TRBV7-9|TRBJ2-7
CASTFGQAFSYEQYF
>many|TRBV7-2|TRBJ2-5
CASSLSGRRMETQYF
>few|TRBV12-3/TRBV12-4|TRBJ1-2
CASRSRGHGYTF
>NA|TRBV7-2|TRBJ2-1
CASSMIVTYNEQFF
>NA|TRBV12-3/TRBV12-4|TRBJ2-4
CASTRTGGEYIQYF
>many|TRBV7-9|TRBJ2-5
CASSSLAGGVETQYF
>NA|TRBV4-1|TRBJ1-2
CASSPSQGAYGYTF
>NA|TRBV12-3/TRBV12-4|TRBJ2-5
CASSLGTSVTQYF
>NA|TRBV7-9|TRBJ1-5
CASSLSDTVNHPQHF
>few|TRBV2|TRBJ2-5
CASLGLAGGPAGETQYF
>NA|TRBV5-6|TRBJ1-2
CASTSNGNPTNYGYTF
>NA|TRBV2|TRBJ2-3
CASQTSGSPDTQYF
>NA|TRBV7-9|TRBJ1-2
CASSFPGNYGYTF
>NA|TRBV6-5|TRBJ1-1
CASSYSGADRRCF
>NA|TRBV24-1|TRBJ2-3
CATSDRAGQRTDTQSF
>few|TRBV28|TRBJ2-1
CASSPRTAYNEQFF
>few|TRBV7-2|TRBJ2-5
CASSLVPGLETQYF
>NA|TRBV28|TRBJ2-7
CASSFRLRGRAPPVEQYF
>NA|TRBV7-4|TRBJ1-1
CASSLAGDRAFF
>many|TRBV12-3/TRBV12-4|TRBJ2-5
CASTTTLKRETQYF
>NA|TRBV20-1|TRBJ2-5
CSALRDTAADQYF
>NA|TRBV5-1|TRBJ1-1
CASSLDTGGNTEAFF
>many|TRBV7-2|TRBJ2-7
CASSLTPRSSYEQYF
>few|TRBV5-1|TRBJ1-2
CASSLSAERSDGYTF
>NA|TRBV7-6|TRBJ1-1
CASRVDTEAFF
>few|TRBV18|TRBJ1-3
CASSPFPGPISGNTIYF
>NA|TRBV7-3|TRBJ2-2
CASSLTPLAGGELFF
>few|TRBV7-9|TRBJ2-1
CASSLVVSSNEQFF
>many|TRBV12-3/TRBV12-4|TRBJ2-1
CASSVTSANEQFF
>NA|TRBV30|TRBJ1-5
CAWSGQGNQPQHF